This T cell receptor (beta chain) was recorded in a study of Ad26.COV2.S vaccination and SARS-CoV-2 variants. Treatment indicated: 19 received Ad26.COV2.S at low or high dose, single or two shots; five or six received placebo; per-sample allocation not given. The study sampled participants on day 63 after the first vaccine or placebo injection. V lost 3 bases to trimming and J lost 2 bases; unmatched junction nucleotides: 2. Germline CDR1 reads GTSNPN; CDR2 reads SVGIG (reference sequence). This CDR3 contains 13 residues. TCRdb's table, derived via immunoSEQ multiplex PCR, lists solely in-frame clones and lacks some. The sample yields approximately 400,000 clones, about 85% seen once.

The specimen comprised peripheral blood, sampled in a trial of Ad26.COV2.S vaccine versus placebo. This clonotype was sampled from a person aged 18-60 years who received the Ad26.COV2.S COVID-19 vaccine or a placebo. The chain couples TRBV30 to TRBJ2-7, with 9 positions matching TRBD2. The CDR3 coding sequence is TGTGCCTGGAGCGTAGCGGGGGCCTACGAGCAGTACTTC. Amino acid sequence: CAWSVAGAYEQYF.